This T cell receptor beta chain was sequenced in a study of PD-1 blockade in classical Hodgkin lymphoma. Overall study findings and caveats: Nivolumab initiation under 1 year post-ASCT meant exclusion.

Brentuximab vedotin exposure varied, and every patient relapsed after autologous stem cell transplantation. Clones were sequenced by immunoSEQ multiplex PCR, and TCRdb holds only the in-frame ones, with some missing. The sample lists 14,000 or so clones; 78% were seen once. The germline CDR1 and CDR2 sequences are SGHRS and YFSETQ. The CDR3 totals 15 residues. V was pared by 2 bases and J by 5 bases, with 5 bases of the junction left unmatched. With regard to this clone: Its antigen is still unknown.

The sequence was obtained from a human donor with classical Hodgkin lymphoma. This chain links TRBV5-1 with TRBJ2-5; 11 bases fit TRBD2. The material was peripheral blood mononuclear cells (PBMCs), obtained before the second cycle of nivolumab. Here the CDR3 reads CASSFSGGARETQYF. The CDR3 nucleotides read TGCGCCAGCAGCTTTAGCGGGGGGGCACGGGAGACCCAGTACTTC.